This T cell receptor beta chain was captured in a study of blood T cell repertoires in COVID-19. Across the study: Samples representing acute and convalescent COVID-19 were sourced from the United States, Italy and Spain. In each case, the material was cDNA or gDNA derived from T cells, B-cell-depleted T cells, or PBMCs.

Seattle's cohort entered during active infection and was followed longitudinally. Using immunoSEQ multiplex PCR, the repertoire was profiled, and TCRdb retains in-frame clones only, with some absent. The data hold about 530,000 clones, with roughly 91% observed a single time. This CDR3 is 16 amino acids long. Trimming took 3 bases from V and 0 from J; bases not matched to a gene: 6. Germline V gives CDR1 LNHNV, CDR2 YYDKDF (reference sequence). Specimen: peripheral blood. The sequence derives from a woman aged 45 to 65 with COVID-19, enrolled during active disease. The rearrangement joins TRBV15 to TRBJ1-1; 8 bases map to TRBD1. The DNA of the CDR3 is TGTGCCACCAGCAGGACGCGACAGGGGATGAACACTGAAGCTTTCTTT. It codes for CATSRTRQGMNTEAFF. The variable domain in full, with the rest retrieved from reference TRBV15 and TRBJ1-1, is DAMVIQNPRYQVTQFGKPVTLSCSQTLNHNVMYWYQQKSSQAPKLLFHYYDKDFNNEADTPDNFQSRRPNTSFCFLDIRSPGLGDTAMYLCATSRTRQGMNTEAFFGQGTRLTVV.